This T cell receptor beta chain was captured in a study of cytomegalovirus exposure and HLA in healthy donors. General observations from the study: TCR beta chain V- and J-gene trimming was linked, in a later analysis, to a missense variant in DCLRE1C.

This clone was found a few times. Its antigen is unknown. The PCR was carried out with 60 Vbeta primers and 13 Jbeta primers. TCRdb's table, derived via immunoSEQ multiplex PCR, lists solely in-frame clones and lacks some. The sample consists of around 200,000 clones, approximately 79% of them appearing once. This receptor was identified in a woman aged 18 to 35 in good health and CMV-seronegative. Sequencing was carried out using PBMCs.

The CDR3 is CATSRDVRSLGETQYF. CDR3 bases: TGTGCCACCAGCAGAGATGTTCGTTCTCTCGGAGAGACCCAGTACTTC. The chain has TRBV15 and TRBJ2-5; D unresolved. The V end lost 0 bases, the J end lost 4 bases, and 15 bases lay between the germline ends. Germline V CDR1 and CDR2: LNHNV, YYDKDF (reference sequence). This CDR3 is built from 16 residues.